The entry that follows covers one T cell receptor beta chain sequence. Its antigen is not yet known. Per-base quality was not reported, and no clone a single base away is much larger than it. This record comes from a study of blood T cells in healthy people across ages (dated by TCRdb to 2015 to 2017). Study-level background: In model experiments, roughly one uniquely barcoded TCR beta cDNA molecule per two T cells was captured by template switching. For two donors (one aged 18 to 29 and one aged 80 or older), the study analyzed two additional independent replicas of 1 million unique cDNA reads from the same blood draw. To track age-related changes in TCR beta repertoire diversity, the study relied on deep sequencing normalized with unique cDNA molecular identifiers. The donors were divided into four age groups: young (average around 15 years), middle-aged (over 35), aged (approximately 59) and long-lived (more than 75).

The investigation overall reported the following: Compared with the aged group, the long-lived group had more naive CD4+ T cells, fewer expanded clones and increased TCR diversity, suggesting age selection. Donor CMV infection status was unknown, potentially confounding age-related changes in expanded clonotypes. Observed TCR beta diversity per million T cells fell roughly linearly with age, and a significant reduction was already apparent by age approximately 40. Total diversity estimates from one million sequenced T cells were considered lower bounds and underestimates. There was a strong correlation between observed TCR beta diversity and the percentage of naive T cells measured by flow cytometry. Since profiling was done on bulk unsorted PBMCs, naive and antigen-experienced compartments could not be conclusively compared.

The donors were 40 or so Caucasian individuals from Russia, aged roughly 6 to 90 years, who were systemically healthy. Each donor gave 8.5 to 10 milliliters of peripheral blood, collected into EDTA-treated Vacutainer tubes. Ficoll-Paque density-gradient centrifugation was used to isolate PBMCs, with at least 7 million obtained per sample. Total RNA was extracted from PBMCs with Trizol reagent, with at least 5.5 micrograms obtained per sample. For every donor, flow cytometry on a PBMC aliquot measured the percentage of naive CD45RAhigh/CD27high T cells. According to the germline V gene, CDR1 reads SQVTM and CDR2 reads ANQGSEA. From the cysteine up to the phenylalanine, the CDR3 has a length of 12 residues. Left in the record is the CDR3 DNA by itself, 36 bases read in frame from the first base. The junction shows trimming of 4 bases on V and 8 bases on J, and the gene matches do not reach 7 bases of it.

Library prep was done by 5' RACE. Sequencing used an Illumina HiSeq 2500. The second PCR ran for about 6 to 11 cycles and used a J-beta primer mix along with a sample-barcoded 5' primer. A template-switch 5' adaptor carrying 12 random nucleotides introduced a unique molecular identifier onto each TCR beta cDNA molecule. Each sample yielded at least 2.5 million CDR3-containing paired-end reads. The Mint cDNA synthesis kit, primed by a TRBC-specific oligonucleotide, was used to synthesize first-strand cDNA from all RNA. All cDNA was treated with uracil-DNA glycosylase and then went through a first 18-cycle PCR with the universal primers M1SS and BC2_uni_R. Regarding the original processing steps: Normalization of each sample was performed by random selection of 1 million high-quality reads, each carrying a distinct molecular identifier. Instead of being binned into consensus sequences, reads that shared molecular identifiers were thrown out. MiTCR, run with a Q25 quality threshold and the strictest error-elimination algorithm, handled CDR3 identification, clonotype clustering and error correction. A nonparametric unseen species model with Euler transformation was used to estimate a lower bound on total TCR beta diversity. The public reads were quality trimmed at Q25 with fastp and then assembled into clones with MiXCR by TCRdb, keeping productive beta chains. Duplicate CDR3 protein sequences are folded into a single record with the most common DNA and genes. The V and J calls, along with clone size, are taken from TCRdb and not from the paper's own processing. The sample table holds roughly 800,000 distinct CDR3 sequences, of which roughly 25% were seen once. The ten largest make up 9.4% of the sample.

These same data were also listed under a study on T cells of mothers and their children. As noted in the second study: Nine systemically healthy Caucasian individuals served as donors, namely three mothers together with their six children. cDNA synthesis used all of the extracted RNA, with roughly 1.5 ug of RNA in each 15 ul reaction. In the second PCR, sample barcodes and 2-4 random nucleotides were introduced via the M1S primer. More than 8 million TCR beta CDR3 reads were obtained from each mother, and millions of reads were obtained from each child. Thymic selection shapes the output of TCR recombination in a similar way in related and unrelated pairs, and inherited differences have a minor effect. Normalized repertoire overlap was always found to be slightly, but never significantly, higher in related mother-child pairs than in unrelated mother-child pairs. Persistent microchimeric T cell clones were not detected, at a sensitivity of 85 to 100 clones per million clonotypes. In the study, deep NGS was used to compare the TCR beta repertoires of mothers and children, and features distinguishing related mother-child pairs from unrelated individuals were sought. The mean age was roughly 44 +/- 4 years for the mothers and about 10 +/- 4 years for the children. Libraries were sequenced on Illumina HiSeq 2000 with 100+100 nt paired-end reads after adapter ligation with NEBNext reagents. To avoid cross-contamination, the mother libraries and the child libraries were prepared a month apart and sequenced in separate runs. For each donor, between about 450,000 and 2,300,000 distinct TCR beta clonotypes were identified. Naive TCR beta clonotypes were estimated from low-frequency clonotypes matched to each donor's FACS-determined naive share, without sorting.

Specimen: blood. The receptor was derived from a boy younger than 18 in good health. Here the chain combines TRBV29-1 and TRBJ1-2; 7 central nucleotides agree with TRBD1. The CDR3 in this case is CSVGQQGWGYTF. Read as DNA, the sequence is TGCAGCGTTGGTCAACAGGGGTGGGGCTACACCTTC.